The next 30 T cell receptor beta chains were all read from a single sample in a study of blood T cell repertoires in COVID-19. The repertoire was sequenced with immunoSEQ multiplex PCR; TCRdb's copy has only in-frame clones and lacks some. This table has 90,000 or so clones, 65% to 90% appearing once. Sequenced: peripheral blood. These receptors all come from a man aged 55 to 70 with acute or convalescent COVID-19.

The rearrangement joins TRBV5-1 to TRBJ1-2; D might be TRBD1 (5 bases). The CDR3 covers 16 residues. From germline, CDR1 is SGHRS and CDR2 YFSETQ. Trimming shortened V by 4 bases and J by 2 bases, and 18 bases separated the two germline ends. The CDR3 DNA reads as TGCGCCAGCAGCCCCCTCCAGGGAAGCGGGAACTATGGCTACACCTTC. This sequence encodes CASSPLQGSGNYGYTF.

The chain employs TRBV20-1 and TRBJ2-1; 9 bases agree with TRBD2. V trimming: 3 bases; J trimming: 7 bases; junction bases outside the gene matches: 7. Germline V gene sequence: CDR1 DFQATT, CDR2 SNEGSKA (reference sequence). CDR3 length equals 14 residues. CDR3 sequence (DNA): TGCAGTGCTAGTCCTAGCGGGACGGAAAATGAGCAGTTCTTC. This codes for CSASPSGTENEQFF.

The chain couples TRBV6-5 to TRBJ1-5; 7 nucleotides line up with TRBD1. V was pared by 5 bases and J by 6 bases, with 10 bases of the junction left unmatched. This CDR3 is built from 15 residues. The V gene's germline CDR1 is MNHEY and CDR2 SVGAGI. The CDR3 DNA reads as TGTGCCAGCAGTCCTACAGGGGCCGCCCGTCAGCCCCAGCATTTT. Residues: CASSPTGAARQPQHF.

V usage is TRBV1 and J usage is TRBJ2-4; the table's D call, TRBD2, has no DNA check behind it. TRBV1 is designated a pseudogene. This CDR3 comprises 13 residues. CDR3 DNA sequence: TGCACCAGCAGCCCAAATCTACGCGACATTCAGTACTTC. Amino acids: CTSSPNLRDIQYF.

This clone was recorded only once. The V and J genes are TRBV3-1 (or the pseudogene TRBV3-2) and TRBJ2-1; 7 nucleotides line up with TRBD1. Per the germline V gene, CDR1 is LGHDT and CDR2 is YNNKEL (reference sequence). CDR3 length: 15 residues. The V and J ends lost 5 bases and 8 bases, in that order; junction bases with no gene match: 12. This CDR3 reads CASSKGQINRDEQFF. The CDR3 DNA is TGTGCCAGCAGCAAGGGACAGATCAACCGCGATGAGCAGTTCTTC.

This chain joins TRBV20-1 and TRBJ2-4; TRBD2 is a possible D gene (6 bases). Germline-derived CDR1 and CDR2 are DFQATT and SNEGSKA (reference sequence). CDR3 length: 16 amino acids. V lost 3 bases and J 0 bases, leaving 15 bases between the germline ends. CDR3 nucleotides: TGCAGTGCTAGTAGGAGGGCGCAATTAGCCAAAAACATTCAGTACTTC. It codes for CSASRRAQLAKNIQYF.

The rearrangement links TRBV19 to TRBJ2-2; D is possibly TRBD2 (7 bases). Per the germline V gene, CDR1 is LNHDA and CDR2 is SQIVND (reference sequence). V shed 6 bases and J shed 2 bases, with 19 bases lying between them. The CDR3 sequence is 17 residues long. The CDR3 loop is CASREQGLAENTGELFF. CDR3 in DNA: TGTGCCAGTAGAGAGCAGGGGCTAGCGGAAAACACCGGGGAGCTGTTTTTT.

The genes are TRBV6-5 and TRBJ2-7; D is unclear. CDR3 length equals 15 residues. Germline V gene data show CDR1 as MNHEY and CDR2 as SVGAGI. V lost 6 bases and J 0 bases, leaving 15 bases between the germline ends. This CDR3 reads CASSPRVRLSYEQYF. The CDR3 bases are TGTGCCAGCAGCCCCCGGGTACGACTCTCCTACGAGCAGTACTTC.

The rearrangement joins TRBV7-9 to TRBJ2-4; 8 bases are shared with TRBD1. The CDR3 consists of 14 residues. Losses at the gene ends were 4 bases for V and 7 bases for J; bases not matched to a gene: 6. The germline CDR1 and CDR2 sequences are SEHNR and FQNEAQ (reference sequence). Here the CDR3 reads CASSSQGAPNIQYF. CDR3 bases: TGTGCCAGCAGCTCCCAGGGGGCCCCGAACATTCAGTACTTC.

The chain has TRBV5-1 and TRBJ2-7; 8 bases agree with TRBD1. The CDR3 sequence is 14 residues long. The germline gives CDR1 SGHRS, CDR2 YFSETQ. V shed 3 bases, J shed 2 bases, and the junction held 4 bases outside the gene matches. CDR3 sequence reads: CASSSGQGAYEQYF. The CDR3 bases are TGCGCCAGCAGCTCCGGACAGGGAGCCTACGAGCAGTACTTC.

This clone was observed a few times. The V gene is TRBV7-2, the J gene TRBJ2-3; possible D gene TRBD2, 5 bases. This CDR3 is 18 amino acids long. CDR1 is SGHTA and CDR2 is FQGNSA in the germline V gene. V shed 7 bases and J shed 4 bases, with 27 bases lying between them. The CDR3 sequence is CASNKIKSRGRFADTQYF. The CDR3 DNA sequence: TGTGCCAGCAATAAGATAAAAAGTCGGGGTAGATTCGCAGATACGCAGTATTTT.

J is TRBJ2-2 and V is TRBV27; the match to TRBD2 covers 9 bases. Germline CDR1 and CDR2: MNHEY and SMNVEV (reference sequence). The ends lost 1 base at V and 4 bases at J; junction bases unmatched: 4. The CDR3 contains 16 residues. Here the CDR3 DNA reads TGTGCCAGCAGTTTATGGCTAGCGGGAAGCACCGGGGAGCTGTTTTTT. Encoded protein: CASSLWLAGSTGELFF.

This chain links TRBV9 with TRBJ2-2; D unresolved. The V gene's germline CDR1 is SGDLS and CDR2 YYNGEE. The ends were cut back, 7 bases at V and 2 bases at J, with 9 bases in the middle. The CDR3 runs 13 residues. DNA of the CDR3: TGTGCCAGCTCCCGGGTAAACACCGGGGAGCTGTTTTTT. Protein sequence: CASSRVNTGELFF.

V usage is TRBV3-1 (or the pseudogene TRBV3-2) and J usage is TRBJ2-1, with D perhaps matching TRBD2 (7 bases). CDR3 length equals 17 residues. CDR1 and CDR2 (germline): LGHDT, YNNKEL (reference sequence). Trimming took off 1 base at V and 7 bases at J, with 20 bases between the two ends. CDR3 in DNA: TGTGCCAGCAGCCAAGTGATAGGGGGGGGCGGTGGAAATGAGCAGTTCTTC. This sequence encodes CASSQVIGGGGGNEQFF.

V and J are TRBV9 and TRBJ2-6; D gene uncertain. The ends were cut back, 0 bases at V and 1 base at J, with 11 bases in the middle. The germline CDR1 and CDR2 sequences are SGDLS and YYNGEE. The CDR3 is made up of 17 amino acids. For the CDR3, the DNA is TGTGCCAGCAGCGTAGAAGTACGGGTATCTGGGGCCAACGTCCTGACTTTC. Amino acids: CASSVEVRVSGANVLTF.

The chain has TRBV3-1 (or the pseudogene TRBV3-2) and TRBJ2-1, with D possibly being TRBD2 (5 bases). The CDR3 contains 15 residues. Trimming took 11 bases from V and 0 from J, leaving 17 bases between them. Germline assignment: CDR1 LGHDT and CDR2 YNNKEL (reference sequence). The CDR3 DNA sequence: TGTGCCTCCGGGGTGGATAGGACCTCCTACAATGAGCAGTTCTTC. Protein product: CASGVDRTSYNEQFF.

Of note for this clone: This same CDR3 is encoded by further DNA sequences in the sample. The V gene is TRBV7-2, the J gene TRBJ2-3; 11 nucleotides agree with TRBD2. CDR1 and CDR2 from the germline V gene are SGHTA and FQGNSA. The J segment lost 4 bases and the V segment lost 1 base, leaving 1 base of the junction unmatched. The CDR3 has 15 amino acids. DNA of the CDR3: TGTGCCAGCAGCTTAGTTAGCGGGGGGGCAGATACGCAGTATTTT. Amino acid sequence: CASSLVSGGADTQYF.

V gene TRBV3-1 (or the pseudogene TRBV3-2) combines with J gene TRBJ2-2, with 13 positions matching TRBD2. Germline CDR1 LGHDT, CDR2 YNNKEL (reference sequence). The CDR3 spans 16 residues. Trimming at V came to 3 bases and at J to 7 bases, leaving 5 bases not matched to a gene. CDR3 loop: CASSHTSGRANGELFF. The DNA for the CDR3 is TGTGCCAGCAGCCACACTAGCGGGAGGGCCAACGGGGAGCTGTTTTTT.

The chain employs TRBV11-2 and TRBJ2-1; 7 nucleotides line up with TRBD2. The length of the CDR3 is 15 residues. The germline CDR1 and CDR2 sequences are SGHAT and FQNNGV. J lost 2 bases, V lost 5 bases, and 6 bases had no gene match. The CDR3 region is CASSVPGGAYNEQFF. The DNA for the CDR3 is TGTGCCAGCAGCGTCCCGGGAGGCGCCTACAATGAGCAGTTCTTC.

The rearrangement joins TRBV24-1 to TRBJ2-7; the match to TRBD1 covers 7 bases. After removal of 3 bases from V and 2 bases from J, the junction contained 3 bases not matched to a gene. The germline gives CDR1 KGHDR, CDR2 SFDVKD. This CDR3 is built from 14 residues. The CDR3 nucleotides read TGTGCCACCAGTGATACGGACAGGCCCTACGAGCAGTACTTC. Its protein is CATSDTDRPYEQYF.

The rearrangement links TRBV25-1 to TRBJ2-3, with TRBD2 matching 9 bases. Looked up from germline, CDR1 is MGHDK and CDR2 is SYGVNS. The CDR3 runs 18 residues. Germline trimming cut 2 bases from V and 0 bases from J; bases unmatched to any gene: 9. CDR3 DNA: TGTGCCAGCAGTGAAGAGTTAGCGGGAGCCTCAAGCACAGATACGCAGTATTTT. It is translated as CASSEELAGASSTDTQYF. Supplemented by reference TRBV25-1 and TRBJ2-3, the full variable domain reads EADIYQTPRYLVIGTGKKITLECSQTMGHDKMYWYQQDPGMELHLIHYSYGVNSTEKGDLSSESTVSRIRTEHFPLTLESARPSHTSQYLCASSEELAGASSTDTQYFGPGTRLTVL.

This CDR3 reads CASSYIDDSYEQYF. CDR3 coding DNA: TGTGCCAGCAGCTATATCGACGACAGCTACGAGCAGTACTTC. This chain connects TRBV6-2 or TRBV6-3 to TRBJ2-7, with a possible D match to TRBD1 (5 bases). Germline loops: CDR1 MNHEY, CDR2 SVGEGT. V lost 6 bases to trimming and J lost 3 bases, with 15 bases between them. The CDR3 length is 14 residues.

This clone has only a few counts. This chain joins TRBV10-3 and TRBJ2-1; D not resolved. V lost 0 bases and J lost 9, with 12 bases in between. This CDR3 contains 14 residues. CDR1 is ENHRY, CDR2 SYGVKD, per germline. The CDR3, as DNA: TGTGCCATCAGTGAGTCGCTAGACGCTGCTGAGCAGTTCTTC. It specifies CAISESLDAAEQFF.

V usage is TRBV5-1 and J usage is TRBJ2-5; 7 nucleotides agree with TRBD1. The V segment lost 4 bases and the J segment 5 bases; nucleotides outside the gene matches: 8. The CDR3 length is 14 residues. Looked up from germline, CDR1 is SGHRS and CDR2 is YFSETQ. Written as DNA, the CDR3 is TGCGCCAGCAGCGTCACAGGGGTCGGGGAGACCCAGTACTTC. Translation gives CASSVTGVGETQYF.

The chain carries TRBV7-2 and TRBJ1-2; TRBD1 matches at 12 bases. Germline CDR1 and CDR2: SGHTA and FQGNSA. V gave up 4 bases and J gave up 4 bases; unmatched junction bases: 1. The CDR3 has 14 amino acids. CDR3 amino acids: CASSWGQGAYGYTF. As DNA, the CDR3 is TGTGCCAGCAGCTGGGGACAGGGGGCCTATGGCTACACCTTC.

This chain links TRBV11-2 with TRBJ2-3, with D possibly matching TRBD2 (5 bases). Germline loops: CDR1 SGHAT, CDR2 FQNNGV. This CDR3 contains 14 residues. The ends were cut back, 5 bases at V and 5 bases at J, with 14 bases in the middle. Here the CDR3 DNA reads TGTGCCAGCAGCCCCCAATGGGCGGGAGATACGCAGTATTTT. Protein sequence: CASSPQWAGDTQYF. The variable domain in full, with the rest retrieved from reference TRBV11-2 and TRBJ2-3, is EAGVAQSPRYKIIEKRQSVAFWCNPISGHATLYWYQQILGQGPKLLIQFQNNGVVDDSQLPKDRFSAERLKGVDSTLKIQPAKLEDSAVYLCASSPQWAGDTQYFGPGTRLTVL.

The chain is built from TRBV7-2 and TRBJ1-3; D possibly corresponds to TRBD1 (6 bases). V was shortened by 5 bases and J by 0 bases, with 11 bases between the two germline ends. CDR3 length: 15 amino acids. Germline CDR1 and CDR2: SGHTA and FQGNSA. For the CDR3, the DNA is TGTGCCAGCAGCACGGCGACAGGCTCTGGAAACACCATATATTTT. Translated: CASSTATGSGNTIYF.

This clone is a singleton in its sample. This sequence joins TRBV5-1 and TRBJ1-4; no definite D call. With 4 bases removed from V and 4 bases from J, the gap between germline ends came to 8 bases. The V gene's germline CDR1 is SGHRS and CDR2 YFSETQ. This CDR3 region has 13 residues. CDR3 protein: CASSPGINEKLFF. DNA of the CDR3: TGCGCCAGCAGCCCGGGGATTAATGAAAAACTGTTTTTT.

V is TRBV6-5 and J is TRBJ1-5; no clear D. The CDR3 is made up of 13 amino acids. Trimming removed 6 bases at V and 2 bases at J, with 8 bases between. Germline V gives CDR1 MNHEY, CDR2 SVGAGI. CDR3 residues: CASSPTRNQPQHF. For the CDR3, the DNA is TGTGCCAGCAGCCCAACACGCAATCAGCCCCAGCATTTT.

The gene calls are TRBV7-2 and TRBJ2-1; 7 nucleotides align to TRBD2. The germline CDR1 and CDR2 sequences are SGHTA and FQGNSA. The CDR3 has 15 residues. Losses at the gene ends were 0 bases for V and 3 bases for J; bases not matched to a gene: 2. As DNA, the CDR3 is TGTGCCAGCAGCTTAGCGGGAGGGTTCTACAATGAGCAGTTCTTC. Translation: CASSLAGGFYNEQFF.